This TCR beta chain was captured by sequencing in a study of blood T cell repertoires in COVID-19. Study information: PBMCs, B-cell-depleted T cells, or T cells were the source of the cDNA or gDNA that made up the material.

The germline V gene encodes CDR1 MNHEY and CDR2 SMNVEV (reference sequence). Germline trimming cut 2 bases from V and 3 bases from J; bases unmatched to any gene: 10. This CDR3 is built from 18 residues. Sequenced by immunoSEQ multiplex PCR; TCRdb stores in-frame clones only, minus some. The table includes 250,000 or so clones, around 88% detected once. The sequence came from a man between 40 and 49 years old who had recovered from COVID-19. What was sequenced was PBMCs or T cells enriched from blood (not recorded which). The V and J genes are TRBV27 and TRBJ2-6; 7 nucleotides match TRBD1. CDR3 sequence reads: CASSLRDRASYGANVLTF. CDR3 nucleotide sequence: TGTGCCAGCAGTTTACGAGACAGGGCATCCTATGGGGCCAACGTCCTGACTTTC. The variable domain in full, completed from reference TRBV27 and TRBJ2-6, reads EAQVTQNPRYLITVTGKKLTVTCSQNMNHEYMSWYRQDPGLGLRQIYYSMNVEVTDKGDVPEGYKVSRKEKRNFPLILESPSPNQTSLYFCASSLRDRASYGANVLTFGAGSRLTVL.